The TCR beta chain described here comes from a study of blood T cells in healthy people across ages. Notes on the study in general: Per million T cells, TCR beta diversity dropped roughly linearly as age increased. Changes seen in expanded clonotypes were possibly confounded by donor CMV status left unknown.

A few counts support this clonotype. The antigen remains unidentified. The use of a sample-barcoded 5' primer and a J-beta primer mix characterized a second PCR of about 7 to 12 cycles. TCRdb passed the 5' RACE reads through MiXCR, listing each CDR3 protein once. This table holds roughly 800,000 distinct CDR3 sequences, 25% found once. CDR1 and CDR2 from the germline V gene are SGDLS and YYNGEE. The CDR3 covers 17 residues. The junction had 14 bases not matched to a gene; V was cut back by 4 bases and J by 8 bases. Separately, the same data were catalogued under a study of T cells of mothers and their children. From that report: Samples were obtained from a few healthy Caucasian mothers and their six children. The cDNA synthesis received all extracted RNA, at about 1.5 ug per 15 ul.

The V and J genes are TRBV9 and TRBJ2-1; TRBD2 matches 11 bases. The receptor was isolated from a boy aged 5-17 years in good health. The sequenced sample was blood. The CDR3 nucleotides read TGTGCCAGCAGCCCGAAGCTCGGTAGCGGGGGGGCCTATGAGCAGTTCTTC. Protein sequence: CASSPKLGSGGAYEQFF.